This note documents a single T cell receptor (beta chain) sequence. The assay was immunoSEQ multiplex PCR, and TCRdb's table has in-frame clones only and misses some. The sample has about 22,000 clones; over 75% are singletons. This entry is derived from a study of T cell changes during pregnancy in multiple sclerosis. This TCR was sampled from a female donor with multiple sclerosis, enrolled in a pregnancy study. The sequencing used CD8+ T cells from peripheral blood mononuclear cells, collected after pregnancy.

Here the CDR3 DNA reads TGTGCCAGCAGGAACCGGGACACCTATAGCAATCAGCCCCAGCATTTT. This codes for CASRNRDTYSNQPQHF. The rearrangement uses TRBV28 and TRBJ1-5; D is perhaps TRBD1 (6 bases). The CDR3 runs 16 residues. With 6 bases removed from V and 0 bases from J, the gap between germline ends came to 15 bases. Germline lookup yields CDR1 MDHEN and CDR2 SYDVKM.